This TCR beta chain was sequenced for a study of T cell changes during pregnancy in multiple sclerosis. This clone was recorded only once. Distinct nucleotide sequences in the sample also encode this CDR3. The length of the CDR3 is 17 residues. Germline-derived CDR1 and CDR2 are SGDLS and YYNGEE. The junction had 9 bases not matched to a gene; V was cut back by 0 bases and J by 7 bases. TCRdb's copy holds only in-frame clones and misses some; the assay was immunoSEQ multiplex PCR. The repertoire consists of more than 45,000 clones, with 90% to 95% occurring once and the leading ten covering about 0.56%.

Specimen: CD4+ T cells from peripheral blood mononuclear cells, collected in the second trimester of pregnancy. This receptor was taken from a female donor with multiple sclerosis, enrolled in a pregnancy study. The V call is TRBV9, the J call TRBJ1-4, with 10 bases that match TRBD1. The CDR3 coding sequence is TGTGCCAGCAGCGTAGCGGCGACAGGGGGCCGGGGTGAAAAACTGTTTTTT. It yields the protein CASSVAATGGRGEKLFF.